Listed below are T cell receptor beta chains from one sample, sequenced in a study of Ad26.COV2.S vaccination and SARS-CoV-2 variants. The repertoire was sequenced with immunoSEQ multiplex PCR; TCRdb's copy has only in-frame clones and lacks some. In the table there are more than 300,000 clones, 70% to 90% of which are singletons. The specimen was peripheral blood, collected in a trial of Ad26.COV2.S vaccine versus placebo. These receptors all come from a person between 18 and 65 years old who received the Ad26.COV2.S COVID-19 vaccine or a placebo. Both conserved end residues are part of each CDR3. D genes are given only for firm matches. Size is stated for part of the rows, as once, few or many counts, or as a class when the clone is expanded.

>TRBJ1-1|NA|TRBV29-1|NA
CSVELAQNTEAFF
TGCAGCGTTGAATTGGCACAGAACACTGAAGCTTTCTTT
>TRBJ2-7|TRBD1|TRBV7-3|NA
CASSATGTGDYEQYF
TGTGCCAGCAGCGCCACCGGGACAGGGGACTACGAGCAGTACTTC
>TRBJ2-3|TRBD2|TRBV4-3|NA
CASSQVRKGGLVYTSTDTQYF
TGCGCCAGCAGCCAAGTGCGTAAAGGGGGACTAGTTTATACGTCCACAGATACGCAGTATTTT
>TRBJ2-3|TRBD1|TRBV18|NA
CASSPRTGPSWFSF
TGTGCCAGCTCACCAAGGACAGGGCCTTCATGGTTCTCTTTT
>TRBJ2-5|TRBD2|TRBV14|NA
CASSQQRTSGGQETQYF
TGTGCCAGCAGCCAACAACGGACTAGCGGGGGTCAGGAGACCCAGTACTTC
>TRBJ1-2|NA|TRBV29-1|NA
CSVEDRTYGYTF
TGCAGCGTTGAAGATAGGACCTATGGCTACACCTTC
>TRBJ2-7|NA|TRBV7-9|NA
CASSFLDEQYF
TGTGCCAGCAGCTTCCTGGACGAGCAGTACTTC
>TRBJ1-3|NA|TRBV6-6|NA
CASSPLQSAGNTIYF
TGTGCCAGCAGCCCGCTTCAGTCCGCTGGAAACACCATATATTTT
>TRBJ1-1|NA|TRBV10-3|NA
CAISEEWGGSTEAFF
TGTGCCATCAGTGAGGAGTGGGGGGGCAGCACTGAAGCTTTCTTT
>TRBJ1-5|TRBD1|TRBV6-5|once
CASSKDRASNQPQHF
TGTGCCAGCAGTAAGGACAGGGCTAGCAATCAGCCCCAGCATTTT
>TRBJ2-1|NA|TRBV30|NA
CAWSVGSGSYNEQFF
TGTGCCTGGAGTGTGGGATCTGGGTCCTACAATGAGCAGTTCTTC